This passage covers 23 T cell receptor beta chains from one sample sequenced in a study of T cell responses to AZD1222 COVID-19 vaccine. Assay: immunoSEQ multiplex PCR; the TCRdb copy retains only in-frame clones and omits some. The table shows around 100,000 clones, with around 87% occurring only once. The source material was peripheral blood, sampled 28 days after the second AZD1222 dose. Receptors originate from an adult who received the AZD1222 COVID-19 vaccine.

The V call is TRBV12-5, the J call TRBJ1-6; D is possibly TRBD1 (6 bases). The CDR3 length is 15 residues. V was trimmed by 3 bases and J by 3 bases, leaving 9 bases between them. Per the germline V gene, CDR1 is LGHNT and CDR2 is FRNRAP. As DNA, the CDR3 is TGTGCTAGTGGTTTTGGGGGCCGCTATAATTCACCCCTCCACTTT. The encoded protein is CASGFGGRYNSPLHF.

This chain joins TRBV29-1 and TRBJ2-3, with D perhaps matching TRBD1 (6 bases). Per germline, CDR1 SQVTM and CDR2 ANQGSEA. This CDR3 comprises 13 residues. Trimming took off 7 bases at V and 1 base at J, with 12 bases between the two ends. As DNA, the CDR3 is TGCAGCGGAGACGAGGGGGGCACAGATACGCAGTATTTT. It encodes CSGDEGGTDTQYF.

This clone was seen only once. This chain connects TRBV27 to TRBJ1-2; a weak D match, TRBD1 (5 bases). The V end lost 5 bases, the J end lost 5 bases, and 24 bases lay between the germline ends. The CDR3 has 17 amino acids. Germline lookup yields CDR1 MNHEY and CDR2 SMNVEV (reference sequence). CDR3 sequence reads: CASSPRGPGTARYGYTF. CDR3 coding DNA: TGTGCCAGCAGTCCAAGAGGACCTGGGACGGCACGGTATGGCTACACCTTC.

J is TRBJ2-3 and V is TRBV2, with 7 positions matching TRBD2. The trim removed 11 bases at V and 2 bases at J, leaving 10 bases unmatched. The CDR3 length is 14 residues. Per the germline V gene, CDR1 is SNHLY and CDR2 is FYNNEI. In DNA form, the CDR3 reads TGTGCCGGGGAGGCGGGAGATGTCACAGATACGCAGTATTTT. It encodes CAGEAGDVTDTQYF.

The V and J genes are TRBV9 and TRBJ1-2; D remains unclear. With 1 base removed from V and 2 bases from J, the gap between germline ends came to 9 bases. Germline CDR1 SGDLS, CDR2 YYNGEE. The CDR3 has 14 residues. CDR3 sequence (DNA): TGTGCCAGCAGCGTATCATCGGAAAACTATGGCTACACCTTC. It encodes CASSVSSENYGYTF. The complete variable domain, with remaining parts taken from reference TRBV9 and TRBJ1-2, reads DSGVTQTPKHLITATGQRVTLRCSPRSGDLSVYWYQQSLDQGLQFLIQYYNGEERAKGNILERFSAQQFPDLHSELNLSSLELGDSALYFCASSVSSENYGYTFGSGTRLTVV.

The chain carries TRBV6-5 and TRBJ1-1; D gene ambiguous. The germline V gene encodes CDR1 MNHEY and CDR2 SVGAGI. The V and J ends lost 0 bases and 0 bases respectively, with 5 bases between them. CDR3 length equals 14 residues. Here the CDR3 reads CASSYSSLNTEAFF. The CDR3 region has the DNA TGTGCCAGCAGTTACTCGAGTTTGAACACTGAAGCTTTCTTT.

Points on this clone: The sample holds other DNA sequences that translate to the same CDR3. V usage is TRBV6-2 or TRBV6-3 and J usage is TRBJ2-7; D not resolved. The V end lost 5 bases, the J end lost 0 bases, and 5 bases lay between the germline ends. Germline V lookup: CDR1 MNHEY, CDR2 SVGEGT. CDR3 length equals 12 residues. CDR3 region: CASSLPSYEQYF. The CDR3 DNA is TGTGCCAGCAGTCTTCCCTCCTACGAGCAGTACTTC.

This clone has just a few counts. The rearrangement links TRBV7-2 to TRBJ2-3, with D maybe TRBD1 (6 bases). Trimming took 4 bases from V and 0 from J, leaving 20 bases between them. This CDR3 spans 18 amino acids. Germline loops: CDR1 SGHTA, CDR2 FQGNSA. The CDR3 sequence: CASSSWEQGLRSTDTQYF. The CDR3 nucleotides read TGTGCCAGCAGCTCATGGGAACAGGGCCTCCGAAGCACAGATACGCAGTATTTT.

This clone was seen just once. V and J are TRBV19 and TRBJ2-5; D remains unclear. The germline V gene encodes CDR1 LNHDA and CDR2 SQIVND (reference sequence). The CDR3 loop spans 14 amino acids. Trimming pared 3 bases from V and 1 base from J, leaving 9 bases between. CDR3 amino acids: CASSMSGFQETQYF. The DNA of the CDR3 is TGTGCCAGTAGTATGTCCGGGTTCCAAGAGACCCAGTACTTC.

This clone turned up a few times. The chain carries TRBV5-1 and TRBJ1-1; D unresolved. There are 16 residues in the CDR3. Deletions cut 0 bases from V and 3 bases from J, with 15 bases between. Germline-derived CDR1 and CDR2 are SGHRS and YFSETQ. The CDR3, as DNA: TGCGCCAGCAGCTTGGGAAGGACCACCATCGACACTGAAGCTTTCTTT. Encoded protein: CASSLGRTTIDTEAFF.

The V and J genes are TRBV28 and TRBJ1-1; D gene uncertain. The CDR3 spans 14 residues. The V end was cut by 4 bases, the J end by 0 bases, with 9 bases between. CDR1 and CDR2 from the germline V gene are MDHEN and SYDVKM. CDR3 sequence: CASSSFLLNTEAFF. CDR3 nucleotides: TGTGCCAGCAGTTCCTTTCTCCTGAACACTGAAGCTTTCTTT.

This clone occurred a few times. The chain carries TRBV19 and TRBJ1-5, with D possibly being TRBD1 (5 bases). Germline lookup yields CDR1 LNHDA and CDR2 SQIVND (reference sequence). Deletions cut 3 bases from V and 3 bases from J, with 12 bases between. The CDR3 runs 15 residues. CDR3 nucleotide sequence: TGTGCCAGTAGTATGGGCCAGGGTGACAATCAGCCCCAGCATTTT. This encodes CASSMGQGDNQPQHF.

This clone turned up a few times. The V and J genes are TRBV7-2 and TRBJ2-5, with TRBD1 matching 8 bases. The CDR3 runs 15 residues. V lost 5 bases to trimming and J lost 4 bases; unmatched junction nucleotides: 9. Germline values: CDR1 SGHTA, CDR2 FQGNSA. The CDR3 bases are TGTGCCAGCAGCCCCGTGACAGGGGCAGCAGAGACCCAGTACTTC. Amino acid sequence: CASSPVTGAAETQYF.

The V gene is TRBV30, the J gene TRBJ1-1; D possibly corresponds to TRBD1 (5 bases). CDR1 GTSNPN and CDR2 SVGIG come from the germline V gene (reference sequence). This CDR3 spans 12 amino acids. V lost 3 bases to trimming and J lost 7 bases, with 12 bases between them. CDR3 amino acids: CAWSPRGIEAFF. The CDR3 coding sequence is TGTGCCTGGAGCCCTCGGGGGATTGAAGCTTTCTTT.

In DNA form, the CDR3 reads TGTGCCAGCAGTGGCGGGACTAGCGGCAAAAACATTCAGTACTTC. Its translation: CASSGGTSGKNIQYF. The V gene is TRBV7-9, the J gene TRBJ2-4; 11 positions match TRBD2. After removal of 6 bases from V and 3 bases from J, the junction contained 4 bases not matched to a gene. There are 15 residues in the CDR3. Germline V gene lookup returns CDR1 SEHNR and CDR2 FQNEAQ (reference sequence).

The CDR3 sequence: CSVPRGDITGEQYF. CDR3 sequence (DNA): TGCAGCGTTCCCCGGGGGGACATAACGGGAGAGCAGTACTTC. V gene TRBV29-1 combines with J gene TRBJ2-7; weak D call: TRBD2 (7 bases). Trimming removed 5 bases at V and 7 bases at J, with 21 bases between. Germline CDR1 and CDR2: SQVTM and ANQGSEA. The length of the CDR3 is 14 residues.

This clone has only a few counts. The chain employs TRBV12-2 and TRBJ2-1. TRBV12-2 is listed as a pseudogene. The CDR3 has 12 residues. CDR3 DNA sequence: TGTGCAAGTCGCTTAGAAGGTGGTGAGCAGTTCTTC. Translation: CASRLEGGEQFF.

The V and J genes are TRBV4-1 and TRBJ1-1; 9 nucleotides align to TRBD1. Germline CDR1 reads MGHRA; CDR2 reads YSYEKL. With 6 bases clipped from V and 0 bases from J, the junction kept 5 bases outside the gene matches. The CDR3 consists of 15 residues. This CDR3 reads CASREGQGMNTEAFF. For the CDR3, the DNA is TGCGCCAGCAGAGAGGGACAGGGAATGAACACTGAAGCTTTCTTT.

V usage is TRBV5-4 and J usage is TRBJ1-6; a weak D match, TRBD1 (5 bases). From germline, CDR1 is SGHNT and CDR2 YYREEE (reference sequence). Trimming removed 3 bases at V and 0 bases at J, with 10 bases between. The CDR3 runs to 16 residues. CDR3 in DNA: TGTGCCAGCAGCTCGGGACGAAGCTCCTATAATTCACCCCTCCACTTT. Protein sequence: CASSSGRSSYNSPLHF.

This clone was recorded only once. This sequence joins TRBV9 and TRBJ1-2; D is undetermined. Per germline, CDR1 SGDLS and CDR2 YYNGEE. The CDR3 is 15 residues long. V dropped 0 bases and J dropped 8 bases, with 17 bases sitting between them. CDR3 bases: TGTGCCAGCAGCGTAGGAGGACTTCCTTTGGAGGGCTACACCTTC. Translated, it gives CASSVGGLPLEGYTF.

The genes are TRBV5-1 and TRBJ2-2; no reliable D call. This CDR3 is built from 15 residues. Germline-derived CDR1 and CDR2 are SGHRS and YFSETQ. V was pared by 5 bases and J by 3 bases, with 14 bases between. CDR3 amino acids: CASRFTGSYTGELFF. Written as DNA, the CDR3 is TGCGCCAGCAGATTTACTGGCTCCTACACCGGGGAGCTGTTTTTT.

The sample holds one count of this clone. The V gene is TRBV21-1, the J gene TRBJ2-7. TRBV21-1 is a listed pseudogene. This CDR3 has 14 residues. CDR3 protein: CASSPLVGRHEQYF. CDR3 nucleotide sequence: TGTGCCAGCAGCCCCTTGGTGGGAAGGCACGAGCAGTACTTC.

The chain is built from TRBV7-8 and TRBJ1-1; D is possibly TRBD1 (5 bases). The CDR3 is made up of 15 amino acids. The V end lost 5 bases, the J end lost 1 base, and 14 bases lay between the germline ends. CDR1 SGHVS and CDR2 FQNEAQ come from the germline V gene. CDR3 sequence (DNA): TGTGCCAGCAGCCTCGGTGTGGGGCCGAACACTGAAGCTTTCTTT. It translates to CASSLGVGPNTEAFF.